Sequencing of this TCR beta chain was carried out in a study of blood T cell repertoires in COVID-19. As for the study in general: T cells, B-cell-depleted T cells, or PBMCs provided the cDNA or gDNA that served as material.

In the study's own analysis: The assay estimated nucleated cells by amplifying reference gene primers. Clones were read by immunoSEQ multiplex PCR, and TCRdb kept only the in-frame ones, dropping some. The D gene and trimming were derived from the DNA, and the V and J assignments and clone size from that table. The sample lists around 150,000 clones; about 90% were seen once. There are 13 residues in the CDR3. Germline CDR1 and CDR2: SGHTA and FQGTGA. V was trimmed by 5 bases and J by 10 bases, leaving 15 bases between them. Those enrolled in Seattle joined during active infection and were followed longitudinally afterward. This clone was counted a single time.

The sequencing sample was made of peripheral blood. The TCR sequence derives from a man under 40 with COVID-19, enrolled during active disease. The rearrangement links TRBV7-3 to TRBJ2-1; perhaps TRBD2 as D (5 bases). CDR3 bases: TGTGCCAGCAGCACCACTGGTCTAGCCGAGCAGTTCTTC. Its translation: CASSTTGLAEQFF.